The 16 T cell receptor beta chains below all came from one sample that was sequenced in a study of T cell repertoires in cytomegalovirus infection. TCRdb analysed the reads with MiXCR anew, one entry per CDR3 protein. The profile covers 250,000 to 300,000 distinct CDR3 sequences, with about 18% appearing a single time and about half taken by the ten largest. The sequenced material came from CD8+ T cells from PBMCs. These TCRs come from a human donor in good health (CMV status not recorded). Some clones in this sample may be carry-over from other donors' samples.

This clonotype was counted a few times. This rearrangement joins TRBV6-2 or TRBV6-3 to TRBJ2-1; a weak D match, TRBD1 (5 bases). The CDR3 sequence is 16 residues long. V was shortened by 8 bases and J by 0 bases, with 17 bases between the two germline ends. Germline V gene data show CDR1 as MNHEY and CDR2 as SVGEGT. CDR3 amino acids: CASRIHGDSSYNEQFF. For the CDR3, the DNA is TGTGCCAGCCGAATCCATGGAGACAGCTCCTACAATGAGCAGTTCTTC.

With respect to this clonotype: This sequence may be a read error, since a much larger clone differs from it by one base. The J gene is TRBJ2-7, the V gene TRBV7-9, with TRBD1 as a possible D gene (6 bases). This CDR3 contains 16 residues. Germline CDR1 SEHNR, CDR2 FQNEAQ (reference sequence). CDR3 sequence reads: CASSYGSRQVPDELYF. The CDR3 nucleotides are TGTGCCAGCAGCTACGGGTCCAGACAGGTTCCCGACGAGCTGTACTTC. Combining the CDR3 with reference TRBV7-9 and TRBJ2-7 gives the whole variable domain DTGVSQNPRHKITKRGQNVTFRCDPISEHNRLYWYRQTLGQGPEFLTYFQNEAQLEKSRLLSDRFSAERPKGSFSTLEIQRTEQGDSAMYLCASSYGSRQVPDELYFGPGTRLTVT.

The J gene is TRBJ1-1, the V gene TRBV2, with D unclear. V was pared by 7 bases and J by 5 bases, with 8 bases between. The CDR3 has 11 amino acids. In germline, CDR1 is SNHLY, CDR2 FYNNEI. The CDR3 region is CASTSRTEAFF. The CDR3 DNA sequence: TGTGCCAGCACGTCTAGGACTGAAGCTTTCTTT. Based on the CDR3 plus reference TRBV2 and TRBJ1-1, the full variable domain is EPEVTQTPSHQVTQMGQEVILRCVPISNHLYFYWYRQILGQKVEFLVSFYNNEISEKSEIFDDQFSVERPDGSNFTLKIRSTKLEDSAMYFCASTSRTEAFFGQGTRLTVV.

The chain carries TRBV7-6 and TRBJ1-1, with D possibly being TRBD1 (5 bases). Germline V gene sequence: CDR1 SGHVS, CDR2 FNYEAQ. The CDR3 runs 14 residues. Trimming shortened V by 4 bases and J by 6 bases, and 15 bases separated the two germline ends. As DNA, the CDR3 is TGTGCCAGCAGCTCGCAGGGTAGGGACCCTGAAGCTTTCTTT. Its translation: CASSSQGRDPEAFF.

This clonotype has just a few counts. This rearrangement joins TRBV9 to TRBJ1-3; perhaps TRBD1 as D (5 bases). Per germline, CDR1 SGDLS and CDR2 YYNGEE. The length of the CDR3 is 20 residues. V was clipped by 4 bases and J by 0 bases, with 26 bases between them. CDR3: CASSSSGISGPKDSGNTIYF. In nucleotides, the CDR3 is TGTGCCAGCAGCTCAAGCGGCATTTCGGGGCCAAAGGACTCTGGAAACACCATATATTTT. Together with reference TRBV9 and TRBJ1-3, the CDR3 gives the full variable domain: DSGVTQTPKHLITATGQRVTLRCSPRSGDLSVYWYQQSLDQGLQFLIQYYNGEERAKGNILERFSAQQFPDLHSELNLSSLELGDSALYFCASSSSGISGPKDSGNTIYFGEGSWLTVV.

The chain recombines TRBV28 with TRBJ1-2; D call uncertain. Trimming took 2 bases from V and 8 from J, leaving 21 bases between them. The CDR3 runs to 16 residues. The germline V gene encodes CDR1 MDHEN and CDR2 SYDVKM. The CDR3 DNA sequence: TGTGCCAGCAGTTTAAAGGTCACCGGGGTTCTCACGGGCTACACCTTC. It translates to CASSLKVTGVLTGYTF.

This clonotype occurred a few times. This chain connects TRBV7-9 to TRBJ1-1, with D perhaps matching TRBD1 (5 bases). The V and J ends lost 5 bases and 1 base respectively, with 11 bases between them. CDR1 is SEHNR, CDR2 FQNEAQ, per germline (reference sequence). The CDR3 length is 14 residues. The CDR3 nucleotides are TGTGCCAGCAGCCCAGTAAGGGGGAACACTGAAGCTTTCTTT. Translating it yields CASSPVRGNTEAFF. The whole variable domain, filled in from reference TRBV7-9 and TRBJ1-1, reads DTGVSQNPRHKITKRGQNVTFRCDPISEHNRLYWYRQTLGQGPEFLTYFQNEAQLEKSRLLSDRFSAERPKGSFSTLEIQRTEQGDSAMYLCASSPVRGNTEAFFGQGTRLTVV.

This chain connects TRBV12-5 to TRBJ1-2, with D unresolved. The CDR3 runs 15 residues. Looked up from germline, CDR1 is LGHNT and CDR2 is FRNRAP. V was pared by 0 bases and J by 3 bases, with 11 bases between. CDR3 sequence (DNA): TGTGCTAGTGGTTTGGTCCCGGCCTTAGACTATGGCTACACCTTC. This translates into CASGLVPALDYGYTF.

This clonotype was detected ten times or more. The rearrangement links TRBV7-2 to TRBJ1-6; D gene ambiguous. The V end lost 1 base, the J end lost 8 bases, and 3 bases lay between the germline ends. Germline V gives CDR1 SGHTA, CDR2 FQGNSA. This CDR3 has 12 amino acids. CDR3 protein: CASSLEDSPLHF. CDR3 sequence (DNA): TGTGCCAGCAGCTTAGAGGATTCACCCCTCCACTTT.

The V gene is TRBV5-6, the J gene TRBJ1-2; D unresolved. Trimming took 4 bases from V and 8 from J, leaving 27 bases between them. Looked up from germline, CDR1 is SGHDT and CDR2 is YYEEEE. CDR3 length: 17 residues. CDR3 loop: CASSHWGTVVGLDGYTF. For the CDR3, the DNA is TGTGCCAGCAGCCACTGGGGTACAGTGGTGGGCCTTGACGGCTACACCTTC.

This clonotype was seen a few times. This chain uses TRBV5-1 with TRBJ1-1; 7 nucleotides line up with TRBD1. Germline V lookup: CDR1 SGHRS, CDR2 YFSETQ. The CDR3 loop spans 17 amino acids. J was trimmed by 1 base and V by 6 bases; bases with no gene match: 15. The CDR3 coding sequence is TGCGCCAGCACATTGGCGACAGGGCTAGGAACGAACACTGAAGCTTTCTTT. It encodes CASTLATGLGTNTEAFF.

This clonotype was counted only a few times. The junction departs from the called germline gene at one end, perhaps through a read error. This chain connects TRBV4-1 to TRBJ1-2; perhaps TRBD1 as D (6 bases). CDR3 size: 15 residues. Germline CDR1 reads MGHRA; CDR2 reads YSYEKL. CDR3 sequence: CASSQPTGPGDGYTF. In DNA, the CDR3 is TGTGCCAGCAGCCAACCGACGGGCCCAGGGGACGGCTACACCTTC.

Only one count was recorded for this clonotype. A much larger clone differs by one base, so this may be a read error. This chain joins TRBV7-6 and TRBJ1-4; D may be TRBD1 (5 bases). The germline V gene encodes CDR1 SGHVS and CDR2 FNYEAQ. CDR3 length equals 15 residues. Trimming stripped 3 bases from V and 4 bases from J, with 12 bases between. The CDR3 reads CASSFGGADNEKLFF. The CDR3, as DNA: TGTGCCAGCAGCTTTGGAGGGGCGGATAATGAAAAACTGTTTTTT.

Concerning this clonotype: A much more abundant neighbour one base away suggests this may be a read error. This likely comes from a read error, as the CDR3 has no conserved phenylalanine or tryptophan at its end. The CDR3 nucleotides read TGTGCCAGCAGTTTATTACCCCGACAGGGTAGCTCCTACGAGCAGTACCTC. Translating it yields CASSLLPRQGSSYEQYL. The rearrangement links TRBV28 to TRBJ2-7; 7 bases are a match to TRBD1. The germline CDR1 and CDR2 sequences are MDHEN and SYDVKM. Trimming cost V 1 base and J 0 bases; bases outside gene matches: 9. This CDR3 region has 17 residues.

The CDR3 coding sequence is TGTGCCAGCAGTGAATACTACAGATCATCGAACACCGGGGAGCTGTTTTTT. It codes for CASSEYYRSSNTGELFF. The chain has TRBV25-1 and TRBJ2-2; D is uncertain. V lost 0 bases and J lost 0, with 11 bases in between. Germline CDR1 and CDR2: MGHDK and SYGVNS. The CDR3 totals 17 residues.

The CDR3 loop reads CASSLFSLAGVRSSYNEQFF. CDR3 DNA sequence: TGTGCCAGCAGTTTGTTTTCGCTAGCGGGGGTCCGGAGCTCCTACAATGAGCAGTTCTTC. The rearrangement joins TRBV6-6 to TRBJ2-1; 10 positions agree with TRBD2. The CDR3 sequence is 20 residues long. Looked up from germline, CDR1 is MNHNY and CDR2 is SVGAGI (reference sequence). After removal of 4 bases from V and 0 bases from J, the junction contained 15 bases not matched to a gene.